These 24 T cell receptor beta chains share one sample of origin, sequenced in a study of regulatory T cells in long-lasting Graves disease (dated by TCRdb to the early 2020s). Library preparation was by multiplex PCR. Data came from an Illumina HiSeq 4000. To build TCR beta libraries, CDR3 regions were amplified by Arm-PCR using iRepertoire HTBI primers. The raw public reads went through TCRdb reprocessing: fastp at Q25, MiXCR clone calling, in-frame beta chains kept. Here each entry gathers all rows of one CDR3 protein and keeps the most common genes and DNA. The sample table holds approximately 470,000 distinct CDR3 sequences, of which about 17% were seen once. About 12% of the sample is in the top ten clones. What the time point label conveys for this sample: newly diagnosed GD, antithyroid drugs for less than 3 months. For both TCR sequencing and RNA sequencing, RNA was extracted from PBMCs in TRIzol.

These sequences were also reported in another study, on T cells in Graves' hyperthyroidism and ophthalmopathy.

The material sequenced was peripheral blood mononuclear cells (PBMCs), taken at new diagnosis, from a patient treated with antithyroid drugs. The receptors were sampled from a man aged 40-49 years with Graves disease. Donor details come from another sample of the same person, matched by shared clones.

The sample holds many counts of this clonotype. The J gene is TRBJ2-1, the V gene TRBV6-1, with 9 nucleotides matching TRBD2. The J segment lost 1 base and the V segment lost 7 bases, leaving 5 bases of the junction unmatched. This CDR3 has 15 amino acids. Germline CDR1 reads MNHNS; CDR2 reads SASEGT. The CDR3 spells CASTHSGGSYNEQFF. The CDR3 DNA reads TGTGCCAGCACCCATAGCGGGGGATCCTACAATGAGCAGTTCTTC.

The rearrangement joins TRBV7-2 to TRBJ2-2; 8 nucleotides agree with TRBD2. This CDR3 spans 17 amino acids. Per germline, CDR1 SGHTA and CDR2 FQGNSA. V lost 5 bases, J lost 0 bases, and 8 bases stayed unmatched. In DNA form, the CDR3 reads TGTGCCAGCAGCCGGCGGGGGGAGCCCGCGAACACCGGGGAGCTGTTTTTT. It encodes CASSRRGEPANTGELFF.

As to this clonotype: The junction does not match germline at one end; this may be a read error. The chain carries TRBV7-9 and TRBJ2-1; D gene unclear. CDR3 length equals 16 residues. Looked up from germline, CDR1 is SEHNR and CDR2 is FQNEAQ (reference sequence). The CDR3 protein is CVSSLLTSFSYNEQFF. The CDR3 bases are TGTGTCAGCAGCTTATTGACTTCTTTCTCCTACAATGAGCAGTTCTTC.

This clonotype was observed at least ten times. This chain joins TRBV5-1 and TRBJ2-7; D is unclear. Per the germline V gene, CDR1 is SGHRS and CDR2 is YFSETQ. The length of the CDR3 is 13 residues. Trimming pared 5 bases from V and 1 base from J, leaving 10 bases between. The CDR3 DNA is TGCGCCAGCAGTTGGCTGAGTTCCTACGAGCAGTACTTC. This sequence encodes CASSWLSSYEQYF.

This clonotype was counted a few times. The chain combines TRBV4-1 with TRBJ1-1; D is possibly TRBD1 (6 bases). This CDR3 is built from 16 residues. CDR1 and CDR2 from the germline V gene are MGHRA and YSYEKL. Trimming took off 2 bases at V and 2 bases at J, with 15 bases between the two ends. The CDR3 region has the DNA TGCGCCAGCAGCCAAACAGCCGGGACATCTAACACTGAAGCTTTCTTT. Its protein is CASSQTAGTSNTEAFF.

This chain connects TRBV28 to TRBJ1-2; D is perhaps TRBD1 (5 bases). This CDR3 comprises 12 residues. The V end lost 11 bases, the J end lost 2 bases, and 12 bases lay between the germline ends. Germline CDR1 MDHEN, CDR2 SYDVKM. The CDR3 nucleotides are TGTGCCTCCAACGAGGGGAACTATGGCTACACCTTC. Translation gives CASNEGNYGYTF.

In this sample, this clonotype turned up many times. The CDR3 spells CASSSEGDYGYTF. In DNA, the CDR3 is TGCGCCAGCAGCTCGGAGGGCGACTATGGCTACACCTTC. The rearrangement links TRBV5-1 to TRBJ1-2; no reliable D call. The CDR3 is 13 residues long. V lost 3 bases and J 3 bases, leaving 9 bases between the germline ends. Germline loops: CDR1 SGHRS, CDR2 YFSETQ.

This clonotype was seen repeatedly, ten times or more. This chain uses TRBV28 with TRBJ2-2; the match to TRBD2 covers 7 bases. After removal of 6 bases from V and 5 bases from J, the junction contained 6 bases not matched to a gene. There are 14 residues in the CDR3. CDR1 is MDHEN, CDR2 SYDVKM, per germline. The CDR3 DNA follows: TGTGCCAGCAGCCTTAGCGGGTTTACCGGGGAGCTGTTTTTT. Translating it yields CASSLSGFTGELFF.

There are a few counts of this clonotype. V usage is TRBV5-1 and J usage is TRBJ2-7, with D possibly matching TRBD1 (6 bases). Germline lookup yields CDR1 SGHRS and CDR2 YFSETQ. The CDR3 spans 14 residues. The ends were cut back, 4 bases at V and 5 bases at J, with 16 bases in the middle. The CDR3 sequence is CASSIGTPKDEQYF. The CDR3 DNA reads TGCGCCAGCAGCATTGGGACACCGAAAGACGAGCAGTACTTC.

This chain links TRBV5-6 with TRBJ2-6, with D perhaps given as TRBD1 or TRBD2 (5 bases each). The ends were cut back, 0 bases at V and 2 bases at J, with 9 bases in the middle. The CDR3 spans 16 residues. Per germline, CDR1 SGHDT and CDR2 YYEEEE. CDR3 nucleotides: TGTGCCAGCAGCTTGGCGGGGACGGCTGGGGCCAACGTCCTGACTTTC. Its protein is CASSLAGTAGANVLTF. The whole variable domain, remainder taken from reference TRBV5-6 and TRBJ2-6, is DAGVTQSPTHLIKTRGQQVTLRCSPKSGHDTVSWYQQALGQGPQFIFQYYEEEERQRGNFPDRFSGHQFPNYSSELNVNALLLGDSALYLCASSLAGTAGANVLTFGAGSRLTVL.

The chain joins TRBV6-2 or TRBV6-3 to TRBJ2-1; TRBD2 matches 12 bases. V was pared by 0 bases and J by 7 bases, with 4 bases of the junction left unmatched. The CDR3 consists of 16 residues. Germline values: CDR1 MNHEY, CDR2 SVGEGT. The CDR3 here is CASSYSSSGRVNEQFF. The CDR3 DNA reads TGTGCCAGCAGTTACTCGTCTAGCGGGAGGGTTAATGAGCAGTTCTTC.

In this sample, this clonotype turned up many times. The J gene is TRBJ1-4, the V gene TRBV15; D call uncertain. V dropped 0 bases and J dropped 6 bases, with 2 bases sitting between them. The CDR3 spans 12 residues. The V gene's germline CDR1 is LNHNV and CDR2 YYDKDF (reference sequence). CDR3 sequence: CATSREHEKLFF. In nucleotides, the CDR3 is TGTGCCACCAGCAGAGAACATGAAAAACTGTTTTTT. Complete variable domain (other parts from reference TRBV15 and TRBJ1-4): DAMVIQNPRYQVTQFGKPVTLSCSQTLNHNVMYWYQQKSSQAPKLLFHYYDKDFNNEADTPDNFQSRRPNTSFCFLDIRSPGLGDTAMYLCATSREHEKLFFGSGTQLSVL.

In the case of this clonotype: One junction end does not reproduce the germline sequence, and a read error may be involved. The rearrangement joins TRBV20-1 to TRBJ1-3; D unresolved. Germline V gene lookup returns CDR1 DFQATT and CDR2 SNEGSKA (reference sequence). The CDR3 is 13 residues long. CDR3 residues: CRARREAGNTIYF. The CDR3 DNA is TGCAGAGCTAGGAGGGAGGCTGGAAACACCATATATTTT.

At least ten counts were recorded for this clonotype. The V and J genes are TRBV11-2 and TRBJ1-5; D is possibly TRBD1 (5 bases). Trimming cost V 5 bases and J 2 bases, with 16 bases left between them. This CDR3 comprises 16 residues. Looked up from germline, CDR1 is SGHAT and CDR2 is FQNNGV. In DNA form, the CDR3 reads TGTGCCAGCAGCCACCGGGCTGACAGAGGCAATCAGCCCCAGCATTTT. This translates into CASSHRADRGNQPQHF.

This chain joins TRBV27 and TRBJ2-1; 8 bases match TRBD2. V was pared by 7 bases and J by 9 bases, with 14 bases of the junction left unmatched. The germline V gene has CDR1 MNHEY and CDR2 SMNVEV (reference sequence). CDR3 length equals 15 residues. DNA for the CDR3: TGTGCCAGCATGCTAGGGGGAGCGGGAGTAGGTGAGCAGTTCTTC. As protein: CASMLGGAGVGEQFF.

Concerning this clonotype: At one boundary the junction diverges from the germline segment, which might be a read error. This sequence joins TRBV7-7 and TRBJ2-7, with D perhaps being TRBD1 or TRBD2 (5 bases each). Looked up from germline, CDR1 is SSHAT and CDR2 is FNYEAQ (reference sequence). The CDR3 extends over 15 amino acids. This chain's CDR3 is CASSLGYGGAYEQYF. For the CDR3, the DNA is TGTGCTAGCAGCTTAGGTTATGGGGGAGCCTACGAGCAGTACTTC.

This clonotype was seen repeatedly, ten times or more. The genes are TRBV12-3 or TRBV12-4 and TRBJ1-3; TRBD1 might be the D (6 bases). The CDR3 loop spans 17 amino acids. Trimming took 4 bases from V and 2 from J, leaving 18 bases between them. As DNA, the CDR3 is TGTGCCAGCAGTTCCCCGAGGGGGAGACACCCTGGAAACACCATATATTTT. This encodes CASSSPRGRHPGNTIYF.

This clonotype was observed at least ten times. In DNA form, the CDR3 reads TGTGCCTGGAGTCCCCTAAGGAGAAACACCATATATTTT. Its translation: CAWSPLRRNTIYF. The V call is TRBV30, the J call TRBJ1-3; D not certain. The CDR3 has 13 residues. The germline V and J ends were trimmed by 2 bases and 5 bases, with 10 bases remaining between them. Germline-derived CDR1 and CDR2 are GTSNPN and SVGIG (reference sequence).

The chain couples TRBV12-3 or TRBV12-4 to TRBJ2-7; TRBD1 agrees at 10 bases. The junction had 7 bases not matched to a gene; V was cut back by 5 bases and J by 6 bases. This CDR3 contains 14 residues. CDR3 nucleotides: TGTGCCAGCAGTATACCGGGACAGGGGCGCGAGCAGTACTTC. Amino acid sequence: CASSIPGQGREQYF.

This clonotype showed up many times. CDR3 sequence: CATSEKGLARDNEQFF. As DNA, the CDR3 is TGTGCCACCAGTGAGAAGGGACTAGCGAGAGACAATGAGCAGTTCTTC. The J gene is TRBJ2-1, the V gene TRBV24-1; TRBD2 aligns across 10 bases. Germline V CDR1 and CDR2: KGHDR, SFDVKD. Trimming at V came to 4 bases and at J to 5 bases, leaving 7 bases not matched to a gene. The CDR3 consists of 16 residues.

This clonotype was recorded many times. The rearrangement joins TRBV7-6 to TRBJ2-2, with D unclear. Trimming shortened V by 5 bases and J by 4 bases, and 11 bases separated the two germline ends. Per the germline V gene, CDR1 is SGHVS and CDR2 is FNYEAQ. The CDR3 extends over 14 amino acids. The CDR3: CASSPNFVTGELFF. Here the CDR3 DNA reads TGTGCCAGCAGCCCCAATTTTGTCACCGGGGAGCTGTTTTTT.

The CDR3, as DNA: TGTGCCAGCAAATTTAGCTCCTACGAGCAGTACTTC. Protein: CASKFSSYEQYF. This chain links TRBV12-3 or TRBV12-4 with TRBJ2-7; the D is unclear. The CDR3 spans 12 residues. Between the trimmed V and J ends, which lost 7 bases and 0 bases, there was a span of 7 bases.

The count of this clonotype is one. V and J are TRBV20-1 and TRBJ1-5; D unclear. The germline CDR1 and CDR2 sequences are DFQATT and SNEGSKA (reference sequence). The CDR3 runs to 14 residues. The V end lost 5 bases, the J end lost 11 bases, and 22 bases lay between the germline ends. DNA for the CDR3: TGCAGTGCTCGTTGGGAGGTGACCAAATCAGCCCAGCATTTT. Its protein product is CSARWEVTKSAQHF.

On this clonotype: A much larger clone differs from this one at a single base, so this may be a read error. This rearrangement joins TRBV2 to TRBJ2-3; unclear D gene. V gave up 2 bases and J gave up 5 bases, with 14 bases separating them. The CDR3 is made up of 15 amino acids. Germline values: CDR1 SNHLY, CDR2 FYNNEI. The chain's CDR3 is CASSEIGQDGDTQYF. The CDR3, as DNA: TGTGCCAGCAGTGAAATTGGTCAGGATGGAGATACGCAGTATTTT.